The T cell receptor beta chain described here comes from a study of blood T cell repertoires in COVID-19. Across the study: Samples representing acute and convalescent COVID-19 were sourced from the United States, Italy and Spain. The analysed material was cDNA or gDNA that came from T cells, B-cell-depleted T cells, or PBMCs.

The authors' processing: Reference gene primer amplification gave nucleated cell count estimates. Data came from immunoSEQ multiplex PCR; TCRdb stores just in-frame clones and leaves some out. That table furnishes V, J and clone size, whereas the DNA furnished D and trimming. This sample has a few hundred thousand clones, with approximately 81% found just once. Sequenced sample: peripheral blood. This receptor was identified in a young man with active or convalescent COVID-19.

In nucleotides, the CDR3 is TGTGCCAGCAGTTTTATGGGACAGCTTGGCTACACCTTC. Encoded protein: CASSFMGQLGYTF. The J gene is TRBJ1-2, the V gene TRBV27; 7 nucleotides match TRBD1. The junction had 5 bases not matched to a gene; V was cut back by 3 bases and J by 7 bases. This CDR3 comprises 13 residues. CDR1 is MNHEY, CDR2 SMNVEV, per germline (reference sequence).